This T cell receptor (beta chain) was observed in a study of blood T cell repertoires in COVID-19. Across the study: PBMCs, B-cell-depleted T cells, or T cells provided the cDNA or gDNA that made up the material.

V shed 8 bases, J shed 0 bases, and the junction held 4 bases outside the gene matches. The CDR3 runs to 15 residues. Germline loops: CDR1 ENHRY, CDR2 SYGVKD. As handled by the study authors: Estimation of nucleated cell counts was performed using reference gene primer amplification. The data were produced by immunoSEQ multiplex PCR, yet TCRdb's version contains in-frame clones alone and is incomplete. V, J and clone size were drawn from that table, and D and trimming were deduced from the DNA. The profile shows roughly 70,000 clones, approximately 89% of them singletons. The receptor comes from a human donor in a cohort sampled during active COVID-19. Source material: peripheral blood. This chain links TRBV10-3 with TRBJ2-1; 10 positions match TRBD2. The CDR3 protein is CAIRLAGSSYNEQFF. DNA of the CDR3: TGTGCCATCCGACTAGCGGGTTCCTCCTACAATGAGCAGTTCTTC.